This TCR beta chain was sequenced in a study of T cells after yellow fever vaccination. From germline, CDR1 is SGHTA and CDR2 FQGNSA. The CDR3 runs to 12 residues. V was shortened by 3 bases and J by 4 bases, with 6 bases between the two germline ends. Overall study findings and caveats: Abundant clonotypes from the bulk population could have been carried over as contaminants into FACS-sorted repertoires.

Remarks on this clonotype: Its antigen is not identified.

By 5'RACE template switching, TCR cDNA was produced, with a universal primer site and UMIs added in the process. From the 5' RACE reads, TCRdb called clonotypes with MiXCR, one entry per CDR3 protein. Among 400,000 to 450,000 distinct CDR3 sequences, 18% were seen once, and the ten largest hold 15% to 20%. The J gene is TRBJ1-2, the V gene TRBV7-2; D is ambiguous. This clonotype was obtained from a man between 18 and 29 years old who received the YFV17D yellow fever vaccine. The sequencing here drew on PBMCs, taken before the yellow fever booster vaccination. The CDR3 sequence is CASSLEIYGYTF. CDR3 bases: TGTGCCAGCAGCTTGGAGATCTATGGCTACACCTTC.